This T cell receptor beta chain was obtained from a study of cytomegalovirus exposure and HLA in healthy donors. Whole-study findings and limits: A later analysis linked a missense DCLRE1C variant to TCR beta V- and J-gene trimming.

The germline CDR1 and CDR2 sequences are SQVTM and ANQGSEA. Trimming cost V 2 bases and J 10 bases, with 20 bases left between them. This CDR3 is 14 amino acids long. Primers: 60 Vbeta forward and 13 Jbeta reverse. This table comes from immunoSEQ multiplex PCR, and its TCRdb copy is limited to in-frame clones, with some not included. The repertoire holds about 130,000 clones, more than 8% seen once, with 1.5% to 2% in the top ten. This clone has only a few counts. Its target is unknown. The specimen was PBMCs. The chain uses TRBV29-1 and TRBJ1-1, with D possibly matching TRBD1 (5 bases). This TCR derives from a man aged 50-59 years in good health and CMV-seronegative. The CDR3, as DNA: TGCAGCGTTGAACAGAGCGGGGCCGCCTCGAGAGCTTTCTTT. Its protein product is CSVEQSGAASRAFF.